This section outlines one TCR beta chain sequence together with its context. The antigen is undetermined. This entry belongs to a study of cytomegalovirus exposure and HLA in healthy donors. Whole-study findings and limits: Sequence variants that were highly shared formed a cluster that was likely a sequencing artifact. Most subjects had HLA-A and HLA-B alleles reportedly predicted accurately by TCR beta sequences. An analysis was carried out at a later point. It showed that HLA-associated TCR beta chains were more clonally expanded than equally common non-associated chains.

Vbeta (60) and Jbeta (13) primers were used in the PCR. The repertoire was sequenced with immunoSEQ multiplex PCR; TCRdb's copy has only in-frame clones and lacks some. The table has approximately 150,000 clones, 81% seen once. Germline V gives CDR1 SEHNR, CDR2 FQNEAQ (reference sequence). The length of the CDR3 is 15 residues. Trimming took 5 bases from V and 4 from J; bases not matched to a gene: 5. Regarding donors, all were healthy bone marrow donors. The sample taken for sequencing was PBMCs. The genes are TRBV7-9 and TRBJ2-3; TRBD1 matches 11 bases. This TCR came from a woman aged 45-60 years in good health and CMV-seronegative. This CDR3 reads CASSPGQGAADTQYF. CDR3 sequence (DNA): TGTGCCAGCAGCCCAGGACAGGGGGCCGCAGATACGCAGTATTTT.